This T cell receptor (beta chain) emerged from a study of human T cells and chemical hapten exposure. Regarding time point: patch test 2, 6 weeks after DPC sensitization. Noted treatment: therapeutic diphenylcyclopropenone sensitization with weekly scalp DPC. In this sample, this clonotype turned up many times. TCRdb itself ran the RACE reads through MiXCR, one entry per CDR3 protein. The table records tens of thousands of distinct CDR3 sequences, 10% of them present only once. The receptor's source is a woman under 40 with alopecia areata. Some clones in this sample may be carry-over from other donors' samples. Here the sequenced sample was whole blood, taken in connection with sensitization to the hapten diphenylcyclopropenone (DPC).

The CDR3 reads CASSQSGTGSEKLFF. As DNA, the CDR3 is TGTGCCAGCAGCCAAAGCGGGACAGGGTCTGAAAAACTGTTTTTT. V and J are TRBV7-8 and TRBJ1-4, with 9 bases that match TRBD1. Germline trimming cut 5 bases from V and 7 bases from J; bases unmatched to any gene: 8. Germline CDR1 SGHVS, CDR2 FQNEAQ. The CDR3 covers 15 residues.